This T cell receptor (beta chain) appears in the sequencing data of a study of OX40 agonist ivuxolimab in advanced cancers. With regard to this clone: Its target is unknown.

Baseline was the first blood sampling point, followed by cycle 4 day 1 and cycle 7 day 1. Whole-study results and caveats: Expanded clones were, on average, more numerous in CD8+ T cells than in CD4+. The study observed clonal expansion of CD4+ and CD8+ blood T cells by week 6 at 0.1 to 3.0 mg/kg. Researchers did not determine the expanded peripheral T cells' antigen specificity.

This CDR3 region has 13 residues. Germline lookup yields CDR1 MRHNA and CDR2 SNTAGT. Trimming removed 10 bases from V and 5 bases from J, with 18 bases in between. TCRdb keeps only in-frame clones here, not all; method: immunoSEQ multiplex PCR. The data hold approximately 86,000 clones, with around 90% observed a single time. The V call is TRBV6-4, the J call TRBJ2-7; possible D gene TRBD1, 6 bases. This sample comprised CD4+ or CD8+ T cells sorted from blood, obtained in a trial of the OX40 agonist ivuxolimab. This sequence originates from an adult with an advanced solid tumor such as melanoma, head and neck, liver or kidney cancer. The CDR3: CATLSRGSNEQYF. CDR3 nucleotide sequence: TGTGCCACCCTCAGTAGGGGGTCCAACGAGCAGTACTTC.